This TCR beta chain was recovered during a study of shared clonotypes between healthy human individuals. On the study more broadly: The donor pool was made up of a couple of women and a few men aged 18 to 49. Study findings and constraints: Having only a few donors restricted how much genetic and exposure-history diversity was captured.

Comment on this clone: What it recognizes is unknown.

Germline V gene lookup returns CDR1 WNHNN and CDR2 SYGVQD (reference sequence). J was trimmed by 4 bases and V by 2 bases; bases with no gene match: 4. This CDR3 region has 17 residues. Splitting of each subset's genomic DNA was done evenly across several immunoSEQ plates. Method: immunoSEQ multiplex PCR; TCRdb's copy keeps in-frame clones and lacks some. The sample lists some 2,100,000 clones, 85% to 95% occurring once. Naive CD8 cells lacked CD45RO and underwent positive selection for CCR7, leaving out terminally differentiated effector memory CD45RA+ cells. The TCR was taken from a man aged 18 to 30 in good health. Some clones in this sample may be carry-over from other donors' samples. The sequenced material came from naive CD8+ T cells from PBMCs. V gene TRBV10-1 combines with J gene TRBJ2-1; 14 positions agree with TRBD2. CDR3 nucleotide sequence: TGCGCCAGCAGTGAGGGGACTAGCGGGAGCACTTACAATGAGCAGTTCTTC. Protein sequence: CASSEGTSGSTYNEQFF.